The rows below give T cell receptor beta chains drawn from one sample of a study of blood T cells in healthy people across ages. Each CDR3 protein gets one entry after TCRdb re-called the 5' RACE reads with MiXCR. The repertoire holds 780,000 or so distinct CDR3 sequences, around 50% seen once, with about 26% in the top ten. Sequencing used blood. The origin of the receptors is a man aged 35 to 55 in good health. Both conserved end residues are part of each CDR3. A D gene is named only where the DNA matches it firmly. Size tells how often a clone was seen (once, few, many) or the class of an expanded clone, and some rows leave it out.

clone size | D gene | J gene | V gene | CDR3 protein | CDR3 DNA
. | . | TRBJ2-4 | TRBV15 | CATSSSSRDIQYF | TGTGCCACCAGCAGCTCCAGCCGGGACATTCAGTACTTC
. | TRBD2 | TRBJ2-3 | TRBV7-9 | CASSFGGRAGDTQYF | TGTGCCAGCAGCTTTGGCGGGAGGGCCGGAGATACGCAGTATTTT
. | . | TRBJ2-5 | TRBV24-1 | CATSVGGGGAYNEQYF | TGTGCCACCAGTGTAGGGGGAGGGGGGGCCTACAATGAGCAGTACTTC
. | . | TRBJ1-6 | TRBV7-2 | CTSSPHRQTNYNSPLHF | TGTACCAGCAGCCCTCATAGACAGACTAACTATAATTCACCCCTCCACTTT
few | TRBD1 | TRBJ2-4 | TRBV20-1 | CSARGQGNIQYF | TGCAGTGCTAGAGGACAGGGTAACATTCAGTACTTC
few | . | TRBJ2-5 | TRBV28 | CASSFGSFQETQYF | TGTGCCAGCAGTTTCGGTTCATTTCAAGAGACCCAGTACTTC
few | TRBD1 | TRBJ2-7 | TRBV7-9 | CASSTGQELYEQYF | TGTGCCAGCAGTACTGGACAGGAACTCTACGAGCAGTACTTC
few | . | TRBJ1-2 | TRBV15 | CATSRDSRERGRYTF | TGTGCCACCAGCAGAGATAGTCGGGAGCGGGGGCGCTACACCTTC
. | TRBD1 | TRBJ2-5 | TRBV11-2 | CASSFWDRGNEQYF | TGTGCCAGCAGCTTTTGGGACAGAGGAAATGAGCAGTACTTC
. | . | TRBJ2-4 | TRBV20-1 | CSASPGRTVSGIQYF | TGCAGTGCTAGCCCGGGACGAACGGTTTCAGGCATTCAGTACTTC
. | TRBD2 | TRBJ2-7 | TRBV10-3 | CAIRGLAGHEQYF | TGTGCCATCAGGGGACTAGCGGGACACGAGCAGTACTTC
. | . | TRBJ1-2 | TRBV6-5 | CASSVTLGHSIGYTF | TGTGCCAGCAGTGTTACTCTAGGACACTCTATTGGCTACACCTTC
few | . | TRBJ2-5 | TRBV14 | CASSLLREQYF | TGTGCCAGCAGCCTATTACGGGAGCAGTACTTC
. | . | TRBJ2-1 | TRBV9 | CASSVDIRLPTTQDEQFF | TGTGCCAGCAGCGTAGATATTAGACTACCCACTACTCAGGATGAGCAGTTCTTC
. | . | TRBJ2-7 | TRBV29-1 | CSGLESATTEQYF | TGCAGCGGCCTAGAAAGCGCTACCACCGAGCAGTACTTC
many | . | TRBJ2-6 | TRBV7-3 | CASRAQSSSGANVLTF | TGTGCCAGCAGGGCACAGTCCAGCTCTGGGGCCAACGTCCTGACTTTC
. | . | TRBJ2-5 | TRBV20-1 | CSAPLTPTGYGETQYF | TGCAGTGCCCCTCTTACCCCCACAGGGTACGGGGAGACCCAGTACTTC
. | TRBD1 | TRBJ1-2 | TRBV29-1 | CSGETGENYGYTF | TGCAGCGGTGAGACAGGGGAGAACTATGGCTACACCTTC
few | . | TRBJ1-1 | TRBV29-1 | CSVEVGSGRTEAFF | TGCAGCGTTGAAGTTGGGTCAGGGCGGACTGAAGCTTTCTTT
. | . | TRBJ2-1 | TRBV11-2 | CASSPGAGQYNEQFF | TGTGCCAGCAGCCCGGGGGCTGGGCAGTACAATGAGCAGTTCTTC
few | . | TRBJ1-6 | TRBV10-3 | CAIQDGGSSYNSPLHF | TGTGCCATCCAGGACGGAGGTAGCTCCTATAATTCACCCCTCCACTTT
. | TRBD1 | TRBJ1-2 | TRBV9 | CASSVEGAQLGYTF | TGTGCCAGCAGCGTAGAGGGGGCCCAGCTAGGCTACACCTTC
. | . | TRBJ2-7 | TRBV29-1 | CSVEGQSSYEQYF | TGCAGCGTTGAAGGTCAGAGCTCCTACGAGCAGTACTTC
. | . | TRBJ1-2 | TRBV29-1 | CSGPGTANYGYTF | TGCAGCGGCCCCGGGACTGCTAACTATGGCTACACCTTC
few | . | TRBJ2-7 | TRBV20-1 | CSASRAPTGVGYYEQYF | TGCAGTGCTAGTCGGGCACCTACGGGAGTAGGCTACTACGAGCAGTACTTC
. | . | TRBJ1-1 | TRBV7-9 | CASSLSLRDTEAFF | TGTGCCAGCAGCTTATCCCTGAGGGACACTGAAGCTTTCTTT
. | TRBD1 | TRBJ1-2 | TRBV4-1 | CASRLPGQGKRDGYTF | TGCGCCAGCAGACTCCCGGGACAGGGGAAAAGGGATGGCTACACCTTC
. | . | TRBJ2-1 | TRBV24-1 | CATSDRTAYSYNEQFF | TGTGCCACCAGTGACAGGACTGCGTACTCCTACAATGAGCAGTTCTTC
few | . | TRBJ2-5 | TRBV7-3 | CASSLKATVGSETQYF | TGTGCCAGCAGCTTAAAGGCGACAGTCGGTTCAGAGACCCAGTACTTC
few | . | TRBJ2-1 | TRBV11-2 | CASSFDSFPDNEQFF | TGTGCCAGCAGCTTCGACAGCTTTCCCGACAATGAGCAGTTCTTC
few | . | TRBJ2-1 | TRBV25-1 | CASSERKEQFF | TGTGCCAGCAGTGAAAGGAAGGAGCAGTTCTTC
. | . | TRBJ2-5 | TRBV2 | CASKILGGVETQYF | TGTGCCAGCAAGATTCTAGGAGGTGTGGAGACCCAGTACTTC
. | TRBD2 | TRBJ2-5 | TRBV7-3 | CASSLTGTSLPRETQYF | TGTGCCAGCAGCTTAACGGGGACTAGCTTACCCCGGGAGACCCAGTACTTC
. | TRBD1 | TRBJ2-7 | TRBV3-1 | CASSQEWRDRGRSYEQYF | TGTGCCAGCAGCCAAGAGTGGAGGGACAGGGGCCGATCCTACGAGCAGTACTTC
. | . | TRBJ1-1 | TRBV27 | CASSMGPGTRNTEAFF | TGTGCCAGCAGTATGGGGCCCGGGACAAGGAACACTGAAGCTTTCTTT
. | TRBD1 | TRBJ2-1 | TRBV12-3/TRBV12-4 | CASSIRDRGGYNEQFF | TGTGCCAGCAGTATCCGGGACAGGGGTGGCTACAATGAGCAGTTCTTC
. | TRBD1 | TRBJ1-6 | TRBV6-1 | CASSEEWVRGRGSPLHF | TGTGCCAGCAGTGAAGAATGGGTCAGGGGGAGAGGTTCACCCCTCCACTTT
few | TRBD2 | TRBJ2-3 | TRBV6-5 | CASHGPRGGGTDTQYF | TGTGCCAGCCACGGTCCGAGGGGAGGGGGCACAGATACGCAGTATTTT
. | . | TRBJ1-2 | TRBV7-3 | CASSSGRANYGYTF | TGTGCCAGCAGCTCCGGACGCGCCAACTATGGCTACACCTTC
. | TRBD2 | TRBJ2-1 | TRBV7-9 | CASSTAGTPGNEQFF | TGTGCCAGCAGCACAGCGGGAACTCCTGGGAATGAGCAGTTCTTC
. | TRBD2 | TRBJ2-7 | TRBV6-2/TRBV6-3 | CASERASGRYEQYF | TGTGCATCAGAAAGGGCTAGCGGGAGATACGAGCAGTACTTC
. | TRBD1 | TRBJ1-2 | TRBV29-1 | CSVVGQGAYTF | TGCAGCGTTGTGGGACAGGGGGCGTACACCTTC
few | . | TRBJ1-2 | TRBV27 | CASSLNRNYGYTF | TGTGCCAGCAGTTTAAACCGTAACTATGGCTACACCTTC
. | . | TRBJ2-2 | TRBV5-5 | CASSLTGTTNTGELFF | TGTGCCAGCAGCTTAACCGGGACGACGAACACCGGGGAGCTGTTTTTT
. | TRBD1 | TRBJ1-1 | TRBV6-1 | CASTLDRGTREAFF | TGTGCCAGCACCCTAGACAGGGGCACGCGGGAAGCTTTCTTT